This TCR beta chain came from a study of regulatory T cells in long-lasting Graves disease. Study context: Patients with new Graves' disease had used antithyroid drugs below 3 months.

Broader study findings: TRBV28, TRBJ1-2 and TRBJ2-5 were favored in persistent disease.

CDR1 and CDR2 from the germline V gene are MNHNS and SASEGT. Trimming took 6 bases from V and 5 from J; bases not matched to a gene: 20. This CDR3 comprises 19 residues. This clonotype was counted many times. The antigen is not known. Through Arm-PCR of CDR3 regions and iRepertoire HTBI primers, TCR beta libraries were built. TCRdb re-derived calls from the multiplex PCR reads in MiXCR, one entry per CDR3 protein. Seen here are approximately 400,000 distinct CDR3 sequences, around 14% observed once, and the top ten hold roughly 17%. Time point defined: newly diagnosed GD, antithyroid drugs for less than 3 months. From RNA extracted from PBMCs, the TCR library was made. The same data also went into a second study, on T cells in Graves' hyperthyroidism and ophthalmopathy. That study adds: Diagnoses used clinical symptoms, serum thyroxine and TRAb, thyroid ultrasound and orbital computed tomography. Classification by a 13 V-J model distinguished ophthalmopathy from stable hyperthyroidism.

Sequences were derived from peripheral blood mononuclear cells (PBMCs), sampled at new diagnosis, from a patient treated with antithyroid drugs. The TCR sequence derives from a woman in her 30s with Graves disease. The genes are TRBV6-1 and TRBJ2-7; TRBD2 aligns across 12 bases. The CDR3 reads CASSHRRHQTSGRFDEQYF. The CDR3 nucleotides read TGTGCCAGCAGCCACCGCAGACATCAGACTAGCGGGAGATTCGACGAGCAGTACTTC.